This T cell receptor (beta chain) was captured in a study of CD8 T cells in Susac syndrome. This clonotype was recorded only once. The CDR3 is 14 residues long. V trimming: 5 bases; J trimming: 7 bases; junction bases outside the gene matches: 10. CDR1 and CDR2 from the germline V gene are SGDLS and YYNGEE. Relapsing-remitting disease, either stable or active, was present in the multiple sclerosis controls, who were treatment-naive patients. The authors reverse transcribed roughly 0.45 to 1 ug RNA with random hexamers. MiXCR, run by TCRdb on the immunoSEQ multiplex PCR reads, gives a single entry per CDR3 protein. This sample carries 200,000 or so distinct CDR3 sequences, 90% to 95% of them seen once, and the ten largest clones take about 0.096%.

The origin of this receptor is a human donor with multiple sclerosis. Material: CD4+ T cells from PBMCs. The rearrangement links TRBV9 to TRBJ2-7; 9 bases line up with TRBD2. DNA of the CDR3: TGTGCCAGCAGTAGCGGGGGAAGCCCCAGAGAGCAGTACTTC. It codes for CASSSGGSPREQYF.